Described below is a single T cell receptor (beta chain) sequence and its context. Its antigen is undetermined. CDR3 length equals 15 residues. V lost 4 bases and J 0 bases, leaving 10 bases between the germline ends. Germline V gene lookup returns CDR1 SEHNR and CDR2 FQNEAQ (reference sequence). The data stem from a study of beta chain features in type 1 diabetes. The study, taken as a whole, reports: In all four CD4+ subsets, TCRB CDR3 length was significantly, moderately reduced in type 1 diabetes.

Every bit of the isolated RNA underwent reverse transcription, so sequencing read expressed TCRB transcripts. TCRdb's table, derived via immunoSEQ multiplex PCR, lists solely in-frame clones and lacks some. The data hold a few hundred thousand clones, with roughly 9.8% observed a single time. It was one heparinised blood draw, averaging roughly 120 mL, that each donor gave. The receptor was derived from a young man with type 1 diabetes. Sequenced sample: central memory CD4+ T cells from blood. This sequence joins TRBV7-9 and TRBJ1-5, with D perhaps matching TRBD1 (5 bases). The CDR3 DNA reads TGTGCCAGCAGCTCCCGGACAAATAGCAATCAGCCCCAGCATTTT. It translates to CASSSRTNSNQPQHF. The whole variable domain, remainder taken from reference TRBV7-9 and TRBJ1-5, is DTGVSQNPRHKITKRGQNVTFRCDPISEHNRLYWYRQTLGQGPEFLTYFQNEAQLEKSRLLSDRFSAERPKGSFSTLEIQRTEQGDSAMYLCASSSRTNSNQPQHFGDGTRLSIL.